A single sample is the source of the 5 T cell receptor beta chains below, sequenced in a study of T-cell reconstitution after alpha-beta-depleted transplantation in children. Preparation of the TCRbeta library was carried out with unique molecular identifiers. TCRdb independently ran MiXCR on the PCR reads; one entry per CDR3 protein. The data hold 150,000 to 200,000 distinct CDR3 sequences, with roughly 6.3% observed a single time. The sequencing used PBMCs, collected before TCRalphabeta/CD19-depleted stem cell transplant. These receptor sequences come from a girl under three years old with combined immunodeficiency, due to receive a stem cell transplant.

This clonotype was recorded at least ten times. V gene TRBV20-1 combines with J gene TRBJ1-1; 10 bases agree with TRBD1. This CDR3 has 19 residues. Germline CDR1 and CDR2: DFQATT and SNEGSKA (reference sequence). The V and J ends lost 0 bases and 0 bases, in that order; junction bases with no gene match: 13. For the CDR3, the DNA is TGCAGTGCTAGAGATCCGGTGGGACAGGGGACGGGGTTGAACACTGAAGCTTTCTTT. Translating it yields CSARDPVGQGTGLNTEAFF.

This clonotype appeared a few times. This sequence joins TRBV7-8 and TRBJ2-7; D tentatively reads TRBD1 or TRBD2 (7 bases each). CDR3 length: 13 amino acids. V dropped 7 bases and J dropped 7 bases, with 17 bases sitting between them. Germline CDR1 and CDR2: SGHVS and FQNEAQ. The CDR3 reads CASTSRQGGEQYF. CDR3 nucleotides: TGTGCCAGCACCTCCAGACAGGGAGGGGAGCAGTACTTC.

In its sample, this clonotype was seen once. This chain connects TRBV20-1 to TRBJ2-7; 12 bases map to TRBD2. Unmatched junction bases numbered 6, after V lost 1 base and J lost 5 bases. Germline CDR1 and CDR2: DFQATT and SNEGSKA (reference sequence). CDR3 size: 15 residues. The CDR3: CSARGRLAGADEQYF. CDR3 coding DNA: TGCAGTGCTAGAGGGCGACTAGCGGGAGCAGACGAGCAGTACTTC.

This clonotype was counted ten times or more. The rearrangement links TRBV29-1 to TRBJ2-5; D is possibly TRBD1 or TRBD2 (6 bases each). Trimming pared 6 bases from V and 2 bases from J, leaving 13 bases between. This CDR3 has 13 residues. Germline V lookup: CDR1 SQVTM, CDR2 ANQGSEA. In nucleotides, the CDR3 is TGCAGCGTGGGGGGACAACCTCAAGAGACCCAGTACTTC. As protein: CSVGGQPQETQYF.

At least ten counts were recorded for this clonotype. The gene calls are TRBV2 and TRBJ2-1; 11 nucleotides match TRBD2. Germline V lookup: CDR1 SNHLY, CDR2 FYNNEI. Germline trimming cut 3 bases from V and 1 base from J; bases unmatched to any gene: 5. The CDR3 runs 17 residues. The CDR3 nucleotides read TGTGCCAGCAGTGACGGGACTAGCGGAGTTTCCTACAATGAGCAGTTCTTC. Translating it yields CASSDGTSGVSYNEQFF.